The present T cell receptor (beta chain) was sequenced within a study of cytomegalovirus exposure and HLA in healthy donors. Points on this clone: Its antigen is unknown.

Germline V gene data show CDR1 as MNHEY and CDR2 as SVGAGI. The CDR3 consists of 16 residues. Trimming left V 0 bases short and J 3 bases short, with 12 bases between. Findings and caveats of the study: TCR beta V- and J-gene trimming was later associated with a missense DCLRE1C variant.

The primer mix had 60 Vbeta and 13 Jbeta primers. Produced via immunoSEQ multiplex PCR; TCRdb's table is partial and in-frame only. The repertoire consists of about 190,000 clones, with around 83% occurring once and the leading ten covering around 0.75%. This sequence joins TRBV6-5 and TRBJ1-3, with D hard to call. The receptor was derived from a woman aged 18-29 years in good health and CMV-seronegative. The specimen sequenced was PBMCs. CDR3 DNA sequence: TGTGCCAGCAGTTACTCGATGAGAGAGATTGGAAACACCATATATTTT. This encodes CASSYSMREIGNTIYF.